These T cell receptor beta chains were read from a single sample in a study of T cells in Graves' hyperthyroidism and ophthalmopathy. TCRdb redid the calling of the multiplex PCR reads with MiXCR, one entry per CDR3 protein. The data show hundreds of thousands of distinct CDR3 sequences, 20% to 25% seen once. What was sequenced was blood. The receptors stem from a young man with Graves' ophthalmopathy. The CDR3 runs from the conserved cysteine through the conserved F or W. A D gene is named only where the DNA matches it firmly. Some rows have no size entry. The others give once, few or many, or a class for an expanded clone.

V gene: TRBV3-1; CDR3 length: 18; J gene: TRBJ2-2; D gene: TRBD2; clone size: few; CDR3 protein: CASSPTGLAGVFTGELFF; CDR3 DNA: TGTGCCAGCAGCCCCACGGGACTAGCGGGAGTTTTCACCGGGGAGCTGTTTTTT
V gene: TRBV11-3; CDR3 length: 14; J gene: TRBJ2-5; D gene: TRBD2; clone size: -; CDR3 protein: CASKLQRGQETQYF; CDR3 DNA: TGTGCCAGCAAATTACAGCGGGGCCAAGAGACCCAGTACTTC
V gene: TRBV6-2/TRBV6-3; CDR3 length: 16; J gene: TRBJ1-1; D gene: TRBD1; clone size: few; CDR3 protein: CASSYSRRTGRVEAFF; CDR3 DNA: TGTGCCAGCAGTTACTCGAGAAGGACAGGGAGGGTTGAAGCTTTCTTT
V gene: TRBV11-2; CDR3 length: 16; J gene: TRBJ2-2; D gene: -; clone size: few; CDR3 protein: CASSLRDLITTGELFF; CDR3 DNA: TGTGCCAGCAGCTTACGGGACCTAATAACCACCGGGGAGCTGTTTTTT
V gene: TRBV27; CDR3 length: 13; J gene: TRBJ2-1; D gene: -; clone size: -; CDR3 protein: CASSPRGYNEQFF; CDR3 DNA: TGTGCCAGCAGTCCCCGCGGGTACAATGAGCAGTTCTTC
V gene: TRBV5-1; CDR3 length: 14; J gene: TRBJ2-3; D gene: -; clone size: many; CDR3 protein: CASSSTWRGDTQYF; CDR3 DNA: TGCGCCAGCAGCTCTACCTGGCGAGGAGATACGCAGTATTTT
V gene: TRBV11-2; CDR3 length: 17; J gene: TRBJ1-2; D gene: TRBD1; clone size: -; CDR3 protein: CASSPRTGGYSLYGYTF; CDR3 DNA: TGTGCCAGCAGCCCCCGGACAGGAGGCTATTCTCTTTATGGCTACACCTTC
V gene: TRBV30; CDR3 length: 14; J gene: TRBJ2-3; D gene: TRBD2; clone size: many; CDR3 protein: CAWSTSGTINTQYF; CDR3 DNA: TGTGCCTGGAGTACTAGCGGGACGATAAATACGCAGTATTTT
V gene: TRBV20-1; CDR3 length: 15; J gene: TRBJ1-5; D gene: -; clone size: few; CDR3 protein: CSARGAGGGNQPQHF; CDR3 DNA: TGCAGTGCTAGAGGTGCCGGCGGCGGCAATCAGCCCCAGCATTTT
V gene: TRBV5-6; CDR3 length: 18; J gene: TRBJ2-1; D gene: TRBD1; clone size: -; CDR3 protein: CASSHGQGVFSSYNEQFF; CDR3 DNA: TGTGCCAGCAGCCACGGACAGGGGGTGTTTAGCTCCTACAATGAGCAGTTCTTC
V gene: TRBV18; CDR3 length: 16; J gene: TRBJ2-1; D gene: TRBD2; clone size: few; CDR3 protein: CASSPFLAGGPGEQFF; CDR3 DNA: TGTGCCAGCTCACCATTCCTAGCGGGAGGGCCTGGTGAGCAGTTCTTC
V gene: TRBV18; CDR3 length: 13; J gene: TRBJ1-5; D gene: -; clone size: many; CDR3 protein: CASSPGHNQPQHF; CDR3 DNA: TGTGCCAGCTCACCGGGCCACAATCAGCCCCAGCATTTT
V gene: TRBV24-1; CDR3 length: 12; J gene: TRBJ1-1; D gene: -; clone size: many; CDR3 protein: CATSDPNTEAFF; CDR3 DNA: TGTGCCACCAGTGACCCGAACACTGAAGCTTTCTTT
V gene: TRBV12-3/TRBV12-4; CDR3 length: 15; J gene: TRBJ2-1; D gene: TRBD2; clone size: few; CDR3 protein: CASSLWLAGNNEQFF; CDR3 DNA: TGTGCCAGCAGTTTGTGGCTAGCGGGAAACAATGAGCAGTTCTTC
V gene: TRBV2; CDR3 length: 14; J gene: TRBJ1-1; D gene: TRBD1; clone size: -; CDR3 protein: CASGDPGTGGRAFF; CDR3 DNA: TGTGCCAGCGGGGACCCCGGGACAGGGGGCCGCGCTTTCTTT
V gene: TRBV7-9; CDR3 length: 15; J gene: TRBJ2-5; D gene: -; clone size: few; CDR3 protein: CASSLASSLGKTQYF; CDR3 DNA: TGTGCCAGCAGCTTAGCGTCCAGCCTCGGGAAGACCCAGTACTTC
V gene: TRBV6-1; CDR3 length: 10; J gene: TRBJ2-1; D gene: -; clone size: -; CDR3 protein: CASRYNEQFF; CDR3 DNA: TGTGCCAGCAGATACAATGAGCAGTTCTTC
V gene: TRBV3-1; CDR3 length: 15; J gene: TRBJ1-5; D gene: -; clone size: few; CDR3 protein: CASSQDRVKGRPQHF; CDR3 DNA: TGTGCCAGCAGCCAAGACAGGGTAAAAGGGCGGCCCCAGCATTTT
V gene: TRBV2; CDR3 length: 13; J gene: TRBJ2-5; D gene: TRBD2; clone size: -; CDR3 protein: CASDLAGEETQYF; CDR3 DNA: TGTGCCAGCGACCTAGCGGGAGAGGAGACCCAGTACTTC
V gene: TRBV12-3/TRBV12-4; CDR3 length: 15; J gene: TRBJ2-3; D gene: TRBD1; clone size: -; CDR3 protein: CASSSGQQNTDTQYF; CDR3 DNA: TGTGCCAGCAGTTCGGGACAGCAAAACACAGATACGCAGTATTTT
V gene: TRBV28; CDR3 length: 17; J gene: TRBJ2-4; D gene: TRBD1; clone size: few; CDR3 protein: CASSSPRGRVAKNIQYF; CDR3 DNA: TGTGCCAGCAGTTCCCCCAGGGGGCGTGTGGCCAAAAACATTCAGTACTTC
V gene: TRBV2; CDR3 length: 12; J gene: TRBJ1-4; D gene: -; clone size: few; CDR3 protein: CATAPDNEKLFF; CDR3 DNA: TGTGCCACGGCTCCGGACAATGAAAAACTGTTTTTT
V gene: TRBV3-1; CDR3 length: 13; J gene: TRBJ2-7; D gene: -; clone size: few; CDR3 protein: CASSQDRAWEQYF; CDR3 DNA: TGTGCCAGCAGCCAAGACAGGGCGTGGGAGCAGTACTTC
V gene: TRBV18; CDR3 length: 15; J gene: TRBJ2-7; D gene: -; clone size: -; CDR3 protein: CASSPKPNGGYEQYF; CDR3 DNA: TGTGCCAGCTCACCAAAGCCAAACGGAGGCTACGAGCAGTACTTC
V gene: TRBV12-5; CDR3 length: 17; J gene: TRBJ2-3; D gene: -; clone size: many; CDR3 protein: CASGPQRSSAFSDTQYF; CDR3 DNA: TGTGCTAGTGGTCCCCAAAGATCTAGCGCCTTTTCGGATACGCAGTATTTT
V gene: TRBV6-9; CDR3 length: 14; J gene: TRBJ1-6; D gene: -; clone size: few; CDR3 protein: CASSFGDPNSPLHF; CDR3 DNA: TGTGCCAGCAGTTTCGGAGACCCCAATTCACCCCTCCACTTT
V gene: TRBV7-8; CDR3 length: 11; J gene: TRBJ2-3; D gene: -; clone size: many; CDR3 protein: CASSRADTQYF; CDR3 DNA: TGTGCCAGCAGCCGGGCAGATACGCAGTATTTT
V gene: TRBV29-1; CDR3 length: 18; J gene: TRBJ2-7; D gene: -; clone size: -; CDR3 protein: CSVEDPNSGTSEDYEQYF; CDR3 DNA: TGCAGCGTTGAAGATCCCAACTCCGGGACATCCGAAGACTACGAGCAGTACTTC
V gene: TRBV20-1; CDR3 length: 15; J gene: TRBJ2-2; D gene: TRBD2; clone size: -; CDR3 protein: CSASPSGSLAGELFF; CDR3 DNA: TGCAGTGCTAGCCCTAGCGGGAGTCTCGCCGGGGAGCTGTTTTTT
V gene: TRBV28; CDR3 length: 14; J gene: TRBJ2-7; D gene: TRBD2; clone size: few; CDR3 protein: CASKSASGSYEQYF; CDR3 DNA: TGTGCCAGCAAATCGGCTAGCGGGAGTTACGAGCAGTACTTC
V gene: TRBV19; CDR3 length: 15; J gene: TRBJ2-2; D gene: TRBD2; clone size: -; CDR3 protein: CASSITGLGFGELFF; CDR3 DNA: TGTGCCAGTAGTATTACGGGACTAGGGTTCGGGGAGCTGTTTTTT
V gene: TRBV9; CDR3 length: 11; J gene: TRBJ2-1; D gene: -; clone size: -; CDR3 protein: CASSHFNEQFF; CDR3 DNA: TGTGCCAGCAGCCACTTCAATGAGCAGTTCTTC
V gene: TRBV2; CDR3 length: 15; J gene: TRBJ2-2; D gene: TRBD1; clone size: -; CDR3 protein: CASLRDRRISGELFF; CDR3 DNA: TGTGCCAGCCTTAGGGACAGGCGAATCTCCGGGGAGCTGTTTTTT
V gene: TRBV28; CDR3 length: 14; J gene: TRBJ1-5; D gene: TRBD1; clone size: few; CDR3 protein: CASSPRTGSQPQHF; CDR3 DNA: TGTGCCAGCAGCCCTCGGACAGGGAGTCAGCCCCAGCATTTT
V gene: TRBV15; CDR3 length: 16; J gene: TRBJ2-1; D gene: -; clone size: -; CDR3 protein: CATSRDHQGTINEQFF; CDR3 DNA: TGTGCCACCAGCAGAGATCATCAGGGTACGATCAATGAGCAGTTCTTC
V gene: TRBV28; CDR3 length: 13; J gene: TRBJ2-2; D gene: -; clone size: few; CDR3 protein: CASRNANTGELFF; CDR3 DNA: TGTGCCAGCAGAAACGCGAACACCGGGGAGCTGTTTTTT
V gene: TRBV19; CDR3 length: 11; J gene: TRBJ2-4; D gene: TRBD1; clone size: -; CDR3 protein: CAVRSGGGQYF; CDR3 DNA: TGTGCCGTAAGGTCAGGGGGCGGTCAGTACTTC
V gene: TRBV14; CDR3 length: 15; J gene: TRBJ2-7; D gene: -; clone size: -; CDR3 protein: CASSQRLGGSYEQYF; CDR3 DNA: TGTGCCAGCAGCCAAAGGCTGGGGGGTTCCTACGAGCAGTACTTC
V gene: TRBV20-1; CDR3 length: 16; J gene: TRBJ1-1; D gene: TRBD1; clone size: few; CDR3 protein: CSARVPGQGAGTEAFF; CDR3 DNA: TGCAGTGCTAGAGTCCCGGGACAGGGGGCAGGGACTGAAGCTTTCTTT
V gene: TRBV28; CDR3 length: 16; J gene: TRBJ2-5; D gene: -; clone size: many; CDR3 protein: CASSSPMGGARETQYF; CDR3 DNA: TGTGCCAGCAGTTCTCCCATGGGGGGGGCACGTGAGACCCAGTACTTC
V gene: TRBV11-3; CDR3 length: 15; J gene: TRBJ2-2; D gene: -; clone size: many; CDR3 protein: CASSLKQGVPGELFF; CDR3 DNA: TGTGCCAGCAGCTTAAAACAGGGAGTGCCCGGGGAGCTGTTTTTT
V gene: TRBV28; CDR3 length: 13; J gene: TRBJ1-5; D gene: -; clone size: few; CDR3 protein: CASTGFRSQPQHF; CDR3 DNA: TGTGCCAGCACAGGGTTCCGGTCTCAGCCCCAGCATTTT
V gene: TRBV13; CDR3 length: 14; J gene: TRBJ2-2; D gene: -; clone size: few; CDR3 protein: CASSLARGTGELFF; CDR3 DNA: TGTGCCAGCAGCTTAGCGAGGGGAACTGGGGAGCTGTTTTTT
V gene: TRBV28; CDR3 length: 15; J gene: TRBJ2-1; D gene: TRBD2; clone size: many; CDR3 protein: CASSSTGLVSNEQFF; CDR3 DNA: TGTGCCAGCAGTTCAACGGGACTAGTCTCCAATGAGCAGTTCTTC
V gene: TRBV3-1; CDR3 length: 12; J gene: TRBJ2-2; D gene: -; clone size: many; CDR3 protein: CASGRVNGELFF; CDR3 DNA: TGTGCCAGCGGAAGGGTTAACGGGGAGCTGTTTTTT
V gene: TRBV20-1; CDR3 length: 14; J gene: TRBJ1-5; D gene: TRBD1; clone size: few; CDR3 protein: CSASWTGDNQPQHF; CDR3 DNA: TGCAGTGCTTCATGGACAGGGGACAATCAGCCCCAGCATTTT